The 27 T cell receptor beta chains listed next were all sequenced from one sample in a study of T cell repertoires in cytomegalovirus infection. Each CDR3 protein gets one entry after TCRdb re-called the reads with MiXCR. This table holds a few hundred thousand distinct CDR3 sequences, roughly 9.5% found once. Sequenced input: PBMCs. The receptors were gathered from a human donor in good health (CMV status not recorded). Some clones in this sample may be carry-over from other donors' samples.

This clonotype was counted between two and nine times. The genes are TRBV28 and TRBJ1-6; D is uncertain. The germline V gene encodes CDR1 MDHEN and CDR2 SYDVKM. Trimming cost V 3 bases and J 3 bases, with 18 bases left between them. This CDR3 is 18 amino acids long. The CDR3 region is CASSLPTVEFVYNSPLHF. CDR3 bases: TGTGCCAGCAGTTTGCCGACCGTCGAATTCGTCTATAATTCACCCCTCCACTTT.

The chain couples TRBV12-3 or TRBV12-4 to TRBJ2-7; D is uncertain. The germline V and J ends were trimmed by 7 bases and 6 bases, with 10 bases remaining between them. This CDR3 has 11 amino acids. The CDR3 sequence: CASKVRGEQYF. As DNA, the CDR3 is TGTGCCAGCAAGGTCCGTGGCGAGCAGTACTTC.

This clonotype was counted between two and nine times. The rearrangement links TRBV7-2 to TRBJ1-1; no clear D. The CDR3 contains 16 residues. Germline assignment: CDR1 SGHTA and CDR2 FQGNSA. V was cut by 0 bases and J by 0 bases, with 11 bases left in between. This CDR3 reads CASSLASPPVNTEAFF. DNA of the CDR3: TGTGCCAGCAGCTTAGCGTCTCCCCCCGTGAACACTGAAGCTTTCTTT.

This clonotype was seen at least ten times. This chain links TRBV4-1 with TRBJ1-5; 9 bases agree with TRBD1. V shed 0 bases, J shed 2 bases, and the junction held 5 bases outside the gene matches. This CDR3 comprises 17 residues. Germline V gene data show CDR1 as MGHRA and CDR2 as YSYEKL. The CDR3 is CASSQEFGQGRNQPQHF. DNA for the CDR3: TGCGCCAGCAGCCAAGAGTTTGGACAGGGGCGCAATCAGCCCCAGCATTTT.

This clonotype was counted a single time. This rearrangement joins TRBV4-3 to TRBJ2-3; maybe TRBD1 (6 bases). CDR1 is LGHNA and CDR2 is YSLEER in the germline V gene. The CDR3 sequence is 13 residues long. The V end lost 4 bases, the J end lost 5 bases, and 10 bases lay between the germline ends. The CDR3 protein is CASSRWTVDTQYF. Written as DNA, the CDR3 is TGCGCCAGCAGCCGCTGGACAGTAGATACGCAGTATTTT.

This chain joins TRBV20-1 and TRBJ1-5, with a tentative D call TRBD1 (6 bases). This CDR3 comprises 15 residues. CDR1 DFQATT and CDR2 SNEGSKA come from the germline V gene (reference sequence). V was pared by 0 bases and J by 1 base, with 10 bases between. CDR3 in DNA: TGCAGTGCTAGAGATCTAGGGGGAAGCAATCAGCCCCAGCATTTT. Translated, it gives CSARDLGGSNQPQHF.

This clonotype was observed at least ten times. Written as DNA, the CDR3 is TGTGCCAGCAGCACTTACCGGGCGGAAGAGACCCAGTACTTC. Its protein product is CASSTYRAEETQYF. The genes are TRBV7-2 and TRBJ2-5; D gene uncertain. V lost 5 bases and J lost 3, with 13 bases in between. The CDR3 spans 14 residues. Germline V lookup: CDR1 SGHTA, CDR2 FQGNSA.

This clonotype was found a few times. The chain's CDR3 is CASTRRGGQGLDTQYF. CDR3 coding DNA: TGTGCCAGCACCAGACGGGGGGGACAGGGGTTAGATACGCAGTATTTT. The chain has TRBV6-6 and TRBJ2-3; 10 bases align to TRBD1. The ends lost 7 bases at V and 5 bases at J; junction bases unmatched: 12. This CDR3 is 16 amino acids long. Germline CDR1 reads MNHNY; CDR2 reads SVGAGI (reference sequence).

The rearrangement joins TRBV6-1 to TRBJ2-7, with 7 bases identical to TRBD1. The trim removed 7 bases at V and 5 bases at J, leaving 5 bases unmatched. Germline V gives CDR1 MNHNS, CDR2 SASEGT. The CDR3 is 12 amino acids. The CDR3 protein is CASTRTGDEQYF. The CDR3 DNA reads TGTGCCAGCACTCGAACAGGGGACGAGCAGTACTTC.

This chain joins TRBV29-1 and TRBJ2-7; 10 bases map to TRBD2. CDR1 is SQVTM and CDR2 is ANQGSEA in the germline V gene. This CDR3 has 16 residues. Trimming took 2 bases from V and 0 from J; bases not matched to a gene: 7. DNA for the CDR3: TGCAGCGTTGAAACCCAGCGGGAGGGATACTCCTACGAGCAGTACTTC. Its translation: CSVETQREGYSYEQYF.

The rearrangement links TRBV7-2 to TRBJ2-7, with 8 bases that match TRBD1. The CDR3 is made up of 13 amino acids. Germline V lookup: CDR1 SGHTA, CDR2 FQGNSA. V lost 7 bases to trimming and J lost 2 bases; unmatched junction nucleotides: 4. The CDR3 protein is CASTDRATYEQYF. The CDR3 DNA is TGTGCCAGCACGGACAGGGCGACCTACGAGCAGTACTTC.

V is TRBV10-3 and J is TRBJ2-7; 8 bases align to TRBD2. Germline V gene data show CDR1 as ENHRY and CDR2 as SYGVKD. The CDR3 has 13 amino acids. J was trimmed by 5 bases and V by 7 bases; bases with no gene match: 7. CDR3 residues: CAIKGLGANEQYF. CDR3 nucleotides: TGTGCCATCAAGGGACTAGGGGCGAACGAGCAGTACTTC.

V usage is TRBV4-3 and J usage is TRBJ2-7, with TRBD2 as a possible D gene (6 bases). The CDR3 sequence is 15 residues long. Germline V gene data show CDR1 as LGHNA and CDR2 as YSLEER. The V and J ends lost 0 bases and 4 bases respectively, with 13 bases between them. CDR3 amino acids: CASSQDSSGRYEQYF. DNA of the CDR3: TGCGCCAGCAGCCAAGATTCCAGCGGGCGGTACGAGCAGTACTTC.

Ten or more counts support this clonotype. The chain joins TRBV6-6 to TRBJ2-1; 8 bases line up with TRBD2. Germline CDR1 and CDR2: MNHNY and SVGAGI (reference sequence). The CDR3 consists of 15 residues. V was pared by 7 bases and J by 3 bases, with 8 bases of the junction left unmatched. The CDR3 protein is CASTRAGGNYNEQFF. As DNA, the CDR3 is TGTGCCAGCACTCGGGCGGGGGGTAACTACAATGAGCAGTTCTTC.

This clonotype was counted at least ten times. The V gene is TRBV7-2, the J gene TRBJ1-2, with 12 positions matching TRBD1. V trimming: 5 bases; J trimming: 8 bases; junction bases outside the gene matches: 9. The V gene's germline CDR1 is SGHTA and CDR2 FQGNSA. This CDR3 comprises 15 residues. Here the CDR3 DNA reads TGTGCCAGCAGCCCCTCGAGGGACAGGGGGCAAGGCTACACCTTC. Residues: CASSPSRDRGQGYTF.

This clonotype has only a few counts. The chain uses TRBV24-1 and TRBJ2-2; D perhaps matches TRBD1 (5 bases). CDR3 size: 13 residues. V was shortened by 7 bases and J by 6 bases, with 11 bases between the two germline ends. Germline lookup yields CDR1 KGHDR and CDR2 SFDVKD. For the CDR3, the DNA is TGTGCCACCAGGAGTAGGGGCCCCGGGGAGCTGTTTTTT. It translates to CATRSRGPGELFF.

V and J are TRBV6-5 and TRBJ2-2; TRBD1 aligns across 9 bases. The V gene end was trimmed by 2 bases and the J gene end by 6 bases; junction bases not matched to a gene: 13. The CDR3 is 18 amino acids. Germline CDR1 is MNHEY and CDR2 is SVGAGI. In DNA form, the CDR3 reads TGTGCCAGCAGTTACCGGCGCCTTAGGACAGGGGCTCCCGGGGAGCTGTTTTTT. The encoded protein is CASSYRRLRTGAPGELFF.

The CDR3 DNA is TGTGCCAGCTCACCCTGGGGCAGGAACACTGAAGCTTTCTTT. Encoded protein: CASSPWGRNTEAFF. The rearrangement uses TRBV18 and TRBJ1-1; D may be TRBD1 (5 bases). The CDR3 has 14 amino acids. The V end was cut by 3 bases, the J end by 1 base, with 9 bases between. Per germline, CDR1 KGHSH and CDR2 LQKENI.

This chain links TRBV25-1 with TRBJ1-4; D unclear. CDR3 size: 13 residues. V was pared by 3 bases and J by 13 bases, with 15 bases between. From germline, CDR1 is MGHDK and CDR2 SYGVNS. CDR3 region: CASSEGVTASLFF. In DNA form, the CDR3 reads TGTGCCAGCAGTGAGGGAGTAACGGCCTCACTGTTTTTT.

The V gene is TRBV12-3 or TRBV12-4, the J gene TRBJ1-5; 7 bases line up with TRBD1. V dropped 7 bases and J dropped 2; count of bases not matched to a gene: 5. The CDR3 spans 14 residues. The chain's CDR3 is CASNRQGGNQPQHF. CDR3 nucleotides: TGTGCCAGCAACCGACAGGGTGGCAATCAGCCCCAGCATTTT.

A note on this clonotype: The CDR3 ends on some other residue instead of the conserved phenylalanine or tryptophan, so this is likely a read error. CDR3 sequence: CASSPPGQGRAFV. The CDR3 DNA is TGTGCCAGCTCACCACCGGGACAGGGGCGAGCTTTCGTT. The gene calls are TRBV18 and TRBJ1-1; 10 bases are shared with TRBD1. The V and J ends lost 0 bases and 10 bases, in that order; junction bases with no gene match: 2. The CDR3 runs to 13 residues. Germline assignment: CDR1 KGHSH and CDR2 LQKENI.

The table lists this clonotype with many counts. The chain employs TRBV5-6 and TRBJ1-1; 7 bases map to TRBD1. The CDR3 has 15 residues. Trimming removed 1 base from V and 6 bases from J; junction bases left unmatched: 9. Germline CDR1 is SGHDT and CDR2 is YYEEEE. The CDR3 here is CASSLLDRAFAEAFF. DNA for the CDR3: TGTGCCAGCAGCTTGTTAGACAGGGCTTTCGCTGAAGCTTTCTTT. The whole variable domain, remainder taken from reference TRBV5-6 and TRBJ1-1, is DAGVTQSPTHLIKTRGQQVTLRCSPKSGHDTVSWYQQALGQGPQFIFQYYEEEERQRGNFPDRFSGHQFPNYSSELNVNALLLGDSALYLCASSLLDRAFAEAFFGQGTRLTVV.

The chain has TRBV7-2 and TRBJ1-2, with D unresolved. With 2 bases removed from V and 7 bases from J, the gap between germline ends came to 8 bases. This CDR3 has 12 residues. The V gene's germline CDR1 is SGHTA and CDR2 FQGNSA. The CDR3 DNA follows: TGTGCCAGCAGCTTAATGGGTAGTGGCTACACCTTC. Protein: CASSLMGSGYTF.

V is TRBV11-3 and J is TRBJ2-5; 10 nucleotides match TRBD2. Trimming at V came to 1 base and at J to 6 bases, leaving 8 bases not matched to a gene. The CDR3 runs 16 residues. Germline-derived CDR1 and CDR2 are SGHNT and YENEEA. Here the CDR3 DNA reads TGTGCCAGCAGCTTAGGGGGAGCGGGGGGGTTGAAGACCCAGTACTTC. It translates to CASSLGGAGGLKTQYF.

The CDR3 DNA is TGTGCCAGCAGTTTAGACGGCAGGGCGAGAGGGGAGCAGTACTTC. Translating gives CASSLDGRARGEQYF. The genes are TRBV12-3 or TRBV12-4 and TRBJ2-7, with D tentatively TRBD1 or TRBD2 (5 bases each). CDR3 length: 15 residues. Trimming stripped 1 base from V and 7 bases from J, with 17 bases between.

This clonotype was seen repeatedly, ten times or more. The chain has TRBV7-9 and TRBJ2-2, with 9 bases aligning to TRBD1. This CDR3 has 18 amino acids. Germline loops: CDR1 SEHNR, CDR2 FQNEAQ (reference sequence). V shed 5 bases and J 1 base; nucleotides not matched to a gene: 11. This chain's CDR3 is CASSPTYRTGENTGELFF. In DNA form, the CDR3 reads TGTGCCAGCAGCCCTACATACCGGACAGGGGAGAACACCGGGGAGCTGTTTTTT.

V gene TRBV3-1 combines with J gene TRBJ2-1; no firm D call. Per the germline V gene, CDR1 is LGHDT and CDR2 is YNNKEL (reference sequence). There are 14 residues in the CDR3. Trimming left V 0 bases short and J 9 bases short, with 12 bases between. CDR3 in amino acids: CASSQDWVIGEQFF. CDR3 coding DNA: TGTGCCAGCAGCCAAGATTGGGTGATCGGTGAGCAGTTCTTC.